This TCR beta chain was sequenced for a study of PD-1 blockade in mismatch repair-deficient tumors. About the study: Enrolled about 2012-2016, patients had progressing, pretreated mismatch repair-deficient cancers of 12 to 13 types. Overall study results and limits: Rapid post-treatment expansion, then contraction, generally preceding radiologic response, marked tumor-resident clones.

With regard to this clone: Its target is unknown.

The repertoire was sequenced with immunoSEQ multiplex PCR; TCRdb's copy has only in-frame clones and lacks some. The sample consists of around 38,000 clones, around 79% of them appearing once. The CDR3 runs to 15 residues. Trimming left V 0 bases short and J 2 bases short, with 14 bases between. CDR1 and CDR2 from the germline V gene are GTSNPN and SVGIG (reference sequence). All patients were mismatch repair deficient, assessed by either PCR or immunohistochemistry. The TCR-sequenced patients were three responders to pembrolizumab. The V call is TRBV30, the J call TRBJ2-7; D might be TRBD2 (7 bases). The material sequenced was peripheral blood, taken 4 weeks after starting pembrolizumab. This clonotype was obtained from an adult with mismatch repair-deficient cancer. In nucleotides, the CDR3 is TGTGCCTGGAGTGTAGGGGGAGGGGGGGCCTACGAGCAGTACTTC. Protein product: CAWSVGGGGAYEQYF.